The clone carrying this TCR beta chain has only a few counts. Its antigen is undetermined. The repertoire came from unfractionated whole blood and reflected all unsorted peripheral T cells. RNA came from more than 2 ml of peripheral blood. The sample originates from a study of HIV-infected patients and healthy controls. The V and J ends lost 6 bases and 1 base respectively, with 15 bases between them. Germline V gives CDR1 SNHLY, CDR2 FYNNEI. The CDR3 runs 15 residues. Around 450 ng RNA was reverse transcribed with alpha and beta constant-region primers. Using multiplexing indices, alpha and beta chain libraries were generated apart by chain-specific third strand synthesis. A single primer pair per chain amplified all rearrangements, with per-molecule barcodes. Two random hexamers, added before amplification and joined, formed each molecule's 12-nucleotide barcode. TCRdb reprocessed the 5' RACE reads via MiXCR and lists one record per CDR3 protein. This table holds about 19,000 distinct CDR3 sequences, about 8.3% found once.

Study-wide results and limits: Untreated HIV+ repertoires had roughly threefold fewer distinct CDR3s and lower Shannon diversity than healthy controls.

Sequenced sample: blood. This receptor was obtained from an adult in good health. This chain joins TRBV2 and TRBJ2-5, with D perhaps matching TRBD1 (6 bases). The CDR3 region is CASRAQGSIQETQYF. Here the CDR3 DNA reads TGTGCCAGCAGAGCACAGGGAAGCATCCAAGAGACCCAGTACTTC.